Ten or more counts support the clone carrying this TCR beta chain. The source material, RNA transcripts, was used to amplify TCR beta CDR3 regions. Primed by the HTBI set, a first-round RT-PCR was run on the TCR CDR3. A single record per CDR3 protein comes from TCRdb applying MiXCR to the multiplex PCR reads. The sample consists of a few hundred thousand distinct CDR3 sequences, approximately 14% of them appearing once. There are 15 residues in the CDR3. The trim removed 7 bases at V and 3 bases at J, leaving 12 bases unmatched. Germline loops: CDR1 MNHEY, CDR2 SVGEGT. This record comes from a study of T cells in Graves' hyperthyroidism and ophthalmopathy.

Sequencing input: blood. The sequence was collected from a young woman with Graves' hyperthyroidism that later progressed to Graves' ophthalmopathy. The J gene is TRBJ2-7, the V gene TRBV6-2 or TRBV6-3, with 7 bases matching TRBD2. The CDR3 spells CASIKGPRDYYEQYF. DNA for the CDR3: TGTGCCAGCATCAAGGGGCCAAGGGACTACTACGAGCAGTACTTC.